The next 13 T cell receptor beta chains were all read from a single sample in a study of circulating and synovial CD4+ cells in juvenile arthritis. Using immunoSEQ multiplex PCR, the repertoire was profiled, and TCRdb retains in-frame clones only, with some absent. In the table there are about 36,000 clones, over 85% of which are singletons. The sample comprised CD4+ T cells from blood. These receptors were collected from a human donor with juvenile idiopathic arthritis.

The rearrangement uses TRBV11-2 and TRBJ1-1, with 8 nucleotides matching TRBD1. Germline-derived CDR1 and CDR2 are SGHAT and FQNNGV. The CDR3 loop spans 14 amino acids. The V and J ends lost 5 bases and 6 bases, in that order; junction bases with no gene match: 8. The CDR3 DNA sequence: TGTGCCAGCAGCGCCACAGACAGGGGCGCTGAAGCTTTCTTT. Protein sequence: CASSATDRGAEAFF.

A few counts support this clone. V and J are TRBV11-3 and TRBJ2-1; 7 bases are a match to TRBD1. The trim removed 1 base at V and 0 bases at J, leaving 3 bases unmatched. Germline V CDR1 and CDR2: SGHNT, YENEEA. The CDR3 is 16 residues long. This CDR3 reads CASSLGGTASYNEQFF. In DNA, the CDR3 is TGTGCCAGCAGCTTAGGAGGGACAGCCTCCTACAATGAGCAGTTCTTC.

The sample holds a few counts of this clone. The chain joins TRBV5-1 to TRBJ1-3; D unresolved. The germline V gene encodes CDR1 SGHRS and CDR2 YFSETQ. V was cut by 4 bases and J by 0 bases, with 8 bases left in between. This CDR3 spans 14 amino acids. DNA for the CDR3: TGCGCCAGCAGCCTGGCAGGCTCTGGAAACACCATATATTTT. Translating it yields CASSLAGSGNTIYF.

The gene calls are TRBV5-1 and TRBJ2-3; D is unclear. The CDR3 spans 12 residues. The V end lost 2 bases, the J end lost 2 bases, and 3 bases lay between the germline ends. The V gene's germline CDR1 is SGHRS and CDR2 YFSETQ. The CDR3 sequence is CASSLHTDTQYF. In DNA form, the CDR3 reads TGCGCCAGCAGCTTACACACAGATACGCAGTATTTT.

The V call is TRBV2, the J call TRBJ2-6, with a tentative D call TRBD1 (5 bases). The CDR3 runs to 14 residues. Germline V gives CDR1 SNHLY, CDR2 FYNNEI. V was clipped by 6 bases and J by 2 bases, with 8 bases between them. The DNA for the CDR3 is TGTGCCAGCAGGCAGGGTACTGGGGCCAACGTCCTGACTTTC. Protein: CASRQGTGANVLTF.

This chain uses TRBV29-1 with TRBJ1-1, with D unresolved. CDR1 is SQVTM, CDR2 ANQGSEA, per germline. CDR3 size: 14 residues. The V end was cut by 4 bases, the J end by 7 bases, with 19 bases between. The CDR3 reads CSVVVGGRVIEAFF. CDR3 coding DNA: TGCAGCGTTGTGGTCGGAGGGAGAGTAATTGAAGCTTTCTTT.

V is TRBV6-5 and J is TRBJ2-7; 12 nucleotides line up with TRBD2. Germline CDR1 reads MNHEY; CDR2 reads SVGAGI. The CDR3 is 16 residues long. J was trimmed by 7 bases and V by 2 bases; bases with no gene match: 9. CDR3 in DNA: TGTGCCAGCAGTTACCCCTCTAGCGGGGGGGCTCGGGAGCAGTACTTC. It yields the protein CASSYPSSGGAREQYF.

This chain connects TRBV7-2 to TRBJ2-6, with D perhaps matching TRBD2 (6 bases). Per the germline V gene, CDR1 is SGHTA and CDR2 is FQGNSA. The CDR3 consists of 15 residues. V was clipped by 1 base and J by 3 bases, with 7 bases between them. The CDR3 sequence is CASSLDGSGANVLTF. The DNA of the CDR3 is TGTGCCAGCAGCTTAGACGGGAGTGGGGCCAACGTCCTGACTTTC.

This chain's CDR3 is CASSLRGTGQETQYF. The CDR3 DNA follows: TGCGCCAGCAGCTTGAGGGGGACAGGGCAAGAGACCCAGTACTTC. The chain is built from TRBV5-1 and TRBJ2-5, with 9 bases fitting TRBD1. The V segment lost 1 base and the J segment 2 bases; nucleotides outside the gene matches: 3. This CDR3 comprises 15 residues. The V gene's germline CDR1 is SGHRS and CDR2 YFSETQ.

The V and J genes are TRBV9 and TRBJ1-3; TRBD1 might be the D (5 bases). The CDR3 consists of 18 residues. Germline CDR1 is SGDLS and CDR2 is YYNGEE. V lost 4 bases to trimming and J lost 4 bases, with 24 bases between them. The CDR3 reads CASSPTARQLLAGNTIYF. CDR3 nucleotide sequence: TGTGCCAGCAGCCCAACCGCACGACAGCTTTTGGCGGGAAACACCATATATTTT.

The chain employs TRBV9 and TRBJ2-7, with 11 bases matching TRBD2. Trimming took 0 bases from V and 2 from J; bases not matched to a gene: 4. The CDR3 runs 16 residues. Germline V CDR1 and CDR2: SGDLS, YYNGEE. The CDR3 reads CASSVGALAGAYEQYF. CDR3 in DNA: TGTGCCAGCAGCGTAGGGGCACTAGCGGGGGCCTACGAGCAGTACTTC. Combining the CDR3 with reference TRBV9 and TRBJ2-7 gives the whole variable domain DSGVTQTPKHLITATGQRVTLRCSPRSGDLSVYWYQQSLDQGLQFLIQYYNGEERAKGNILERFSAQQFPDLHSELNLSSLELGDSALYFCASSVGALAGAYEQYFGPGTRLTVT.

The V and J genes are TRBV4-2 and TRBJ2-5, with TRBD2 identical over 12 bases. The CDR3 spans 19 residues. V lost 0 bases, J lost 2 bases, and 10 bases stayed unmatched. Germline V gene sequence: CDR1 LGHNA, CDR2 YNFKEQ. CDR3 loop: CASSQDWASGGVIQETQYF. The CDR3 DNA reads TGTGCCAGCAGCCAAGATTGGGCTAGCGGGGGGGTAATACAAGAGACCCAGTACTTC.

This chain connects TRBV7-3 to TRBJ2-3; no clear D gene. Germline V gives CDR1 SGHTA, CDR2 FQGTGA. The V gene lost 5 bases and the J gene lost 6 bases, with 12 bases spanning the gap. The CDR3 length is 13 residues. CDR3 nucleotide sequence: TGTGCCAGCAGCGCCGGGTCGGCGGATACGCAGTATTTT. Translated: CASSAGSADTQYF.